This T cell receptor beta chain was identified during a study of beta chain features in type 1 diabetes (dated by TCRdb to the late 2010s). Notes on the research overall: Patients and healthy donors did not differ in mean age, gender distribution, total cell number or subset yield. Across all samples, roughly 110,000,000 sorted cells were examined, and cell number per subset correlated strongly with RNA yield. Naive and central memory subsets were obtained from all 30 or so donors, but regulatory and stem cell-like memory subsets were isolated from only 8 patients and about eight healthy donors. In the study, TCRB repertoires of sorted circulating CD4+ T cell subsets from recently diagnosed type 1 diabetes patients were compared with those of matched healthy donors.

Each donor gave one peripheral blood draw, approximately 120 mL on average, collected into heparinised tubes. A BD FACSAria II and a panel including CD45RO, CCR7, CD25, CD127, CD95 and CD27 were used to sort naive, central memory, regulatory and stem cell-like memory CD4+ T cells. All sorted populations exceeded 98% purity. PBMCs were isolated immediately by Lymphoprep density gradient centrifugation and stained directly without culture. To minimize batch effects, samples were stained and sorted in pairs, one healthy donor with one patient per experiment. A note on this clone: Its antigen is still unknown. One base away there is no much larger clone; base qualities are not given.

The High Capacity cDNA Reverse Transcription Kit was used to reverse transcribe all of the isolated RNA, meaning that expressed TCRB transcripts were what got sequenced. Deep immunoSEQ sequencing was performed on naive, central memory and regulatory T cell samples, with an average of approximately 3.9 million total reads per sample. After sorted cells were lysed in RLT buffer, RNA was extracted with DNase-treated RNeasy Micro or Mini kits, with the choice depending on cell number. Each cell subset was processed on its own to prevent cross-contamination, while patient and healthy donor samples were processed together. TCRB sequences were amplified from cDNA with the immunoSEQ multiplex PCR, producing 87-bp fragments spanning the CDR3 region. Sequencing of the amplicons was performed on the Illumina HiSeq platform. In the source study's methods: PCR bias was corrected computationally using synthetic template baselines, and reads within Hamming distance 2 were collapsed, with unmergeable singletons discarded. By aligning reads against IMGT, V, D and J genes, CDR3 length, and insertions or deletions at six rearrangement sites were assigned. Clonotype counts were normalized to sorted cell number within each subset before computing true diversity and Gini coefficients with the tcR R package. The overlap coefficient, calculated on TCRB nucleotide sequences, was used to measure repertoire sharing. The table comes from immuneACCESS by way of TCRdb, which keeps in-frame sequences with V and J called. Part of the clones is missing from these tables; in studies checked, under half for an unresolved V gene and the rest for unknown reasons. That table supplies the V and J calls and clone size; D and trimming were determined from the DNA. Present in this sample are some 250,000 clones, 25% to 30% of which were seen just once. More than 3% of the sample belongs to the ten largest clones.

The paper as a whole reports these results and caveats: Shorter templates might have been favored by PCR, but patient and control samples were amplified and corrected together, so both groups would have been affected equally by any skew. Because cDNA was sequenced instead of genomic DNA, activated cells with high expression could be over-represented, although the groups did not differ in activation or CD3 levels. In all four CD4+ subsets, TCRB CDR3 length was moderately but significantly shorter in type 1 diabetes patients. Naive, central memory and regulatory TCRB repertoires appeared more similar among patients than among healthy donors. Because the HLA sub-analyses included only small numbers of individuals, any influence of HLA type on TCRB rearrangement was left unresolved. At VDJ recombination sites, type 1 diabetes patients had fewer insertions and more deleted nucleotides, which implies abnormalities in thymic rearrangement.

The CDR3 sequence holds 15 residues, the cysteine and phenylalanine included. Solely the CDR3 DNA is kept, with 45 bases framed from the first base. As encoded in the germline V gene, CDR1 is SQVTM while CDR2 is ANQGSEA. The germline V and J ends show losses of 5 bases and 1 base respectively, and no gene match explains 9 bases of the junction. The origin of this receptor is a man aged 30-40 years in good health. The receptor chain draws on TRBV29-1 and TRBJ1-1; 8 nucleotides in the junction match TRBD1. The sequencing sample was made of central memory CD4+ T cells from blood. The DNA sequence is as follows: TGCAGCGTTTCAAGACAGGGGTCGGGGAACACTGAAGCTTTCTTT. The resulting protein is CSVSRQGSGNTEAFF.